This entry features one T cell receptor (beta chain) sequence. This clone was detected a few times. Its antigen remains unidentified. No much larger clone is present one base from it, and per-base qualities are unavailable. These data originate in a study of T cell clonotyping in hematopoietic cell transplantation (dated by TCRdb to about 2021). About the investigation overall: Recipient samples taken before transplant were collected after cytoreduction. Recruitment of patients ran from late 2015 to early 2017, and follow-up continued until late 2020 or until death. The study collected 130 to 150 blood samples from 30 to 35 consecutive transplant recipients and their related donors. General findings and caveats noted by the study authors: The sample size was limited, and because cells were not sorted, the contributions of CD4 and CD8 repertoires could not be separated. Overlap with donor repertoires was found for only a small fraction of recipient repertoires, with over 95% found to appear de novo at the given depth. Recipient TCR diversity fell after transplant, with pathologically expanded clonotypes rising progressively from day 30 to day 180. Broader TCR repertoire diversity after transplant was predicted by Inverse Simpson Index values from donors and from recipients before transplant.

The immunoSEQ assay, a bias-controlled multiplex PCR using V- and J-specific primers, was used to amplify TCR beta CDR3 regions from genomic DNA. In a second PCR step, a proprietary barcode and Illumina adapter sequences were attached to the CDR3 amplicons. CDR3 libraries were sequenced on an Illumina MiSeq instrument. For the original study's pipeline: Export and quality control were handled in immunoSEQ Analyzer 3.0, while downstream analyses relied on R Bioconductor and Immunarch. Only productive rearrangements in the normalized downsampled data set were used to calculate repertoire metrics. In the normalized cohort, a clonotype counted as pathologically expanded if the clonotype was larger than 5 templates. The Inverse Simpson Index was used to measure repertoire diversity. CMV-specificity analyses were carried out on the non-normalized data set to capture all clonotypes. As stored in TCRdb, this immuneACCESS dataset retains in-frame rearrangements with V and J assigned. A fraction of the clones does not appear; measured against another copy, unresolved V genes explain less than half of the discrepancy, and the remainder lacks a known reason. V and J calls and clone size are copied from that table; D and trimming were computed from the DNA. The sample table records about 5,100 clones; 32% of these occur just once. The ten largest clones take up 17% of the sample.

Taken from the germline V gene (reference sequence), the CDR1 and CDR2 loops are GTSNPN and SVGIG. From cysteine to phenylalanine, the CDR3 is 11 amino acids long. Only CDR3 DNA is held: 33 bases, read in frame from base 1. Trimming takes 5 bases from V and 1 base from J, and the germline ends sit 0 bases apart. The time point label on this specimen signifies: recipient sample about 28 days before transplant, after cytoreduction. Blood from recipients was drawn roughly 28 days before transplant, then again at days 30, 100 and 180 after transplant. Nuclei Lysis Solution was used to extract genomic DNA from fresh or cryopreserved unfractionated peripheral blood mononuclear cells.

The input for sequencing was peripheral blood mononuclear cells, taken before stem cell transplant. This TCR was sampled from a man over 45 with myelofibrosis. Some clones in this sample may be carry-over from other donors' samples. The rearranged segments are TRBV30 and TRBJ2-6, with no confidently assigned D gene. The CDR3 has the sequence CAWSGANVLTF. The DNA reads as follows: TGTGCCTGGTCTGGGGCCAACGTCCTGACTTTC.